What follows is one T cell receptor beta chain and its context. This CDR3 has 14 residues. Germline V gives CDR1 MGHRA, CDR2 YSYEKL. The V end was cut by 5 bases, the J end by 1 base, with 11 bases between. The sample originates from a study of response to subunit inactivated influenza vaccine. MiXCR, run by TCRdb on the RT-PCR reads, gives a single entry per CDR3 protein. The sample yields 590,000 or so distinct CDR3 sequences, 14% seen once. The chain uses TRBV4-1 and TRBJ2-5; D tentatively fits TRBD1 or TRBD2 (5 bases each). The material sequenced was PBMCs from blood, taken less than 15 days before vaccination. This sequence was found in a man between 45 and 60 years old who received an inactivated influenza vaccine. The CDR3 sequence: CASSWGRSQETQYF. The CDR3 coding sequence is TGCGCCAGCAGCTGGGGACGGTCCCAAGAGACCCAGTACTTC.